This paragraph covers one TCR beta chain sequence. Each CDR3 protein is one row after TCRdb ran MiXCR on the reads. The repertoire holds about 190,000 distinct CDR3 sequences, 28% seen once, with 31% in the top ten. The sample belongs to a study of T cell repertoires in cytomegalovirus infection. Trimming shortened V by 4 bases and J by 0 bases, and 16 bases separated the two germline ends. The germline V gene encodes CDR1 SNHLY and CDR2 FYNNEI. The CDR3 is made up of 18 amino acids. The rearrangement joins TRBV2 to TRBJ1-6; D might be TRBD1 (5 bases). This sequence was found in a human donor in good health (CMV status not recorded). Some clones in this sample may be carry-over from other donors' samples. Sequenced sample: PBMCs. CDR3 sequence (DNA): TGTGCCAGCAGTGGGGACGTGGCGGGTAGCTCCTATAATTCACCCCTCCACTTT. As protein: CASSGDVAGSSYNSPLHF.